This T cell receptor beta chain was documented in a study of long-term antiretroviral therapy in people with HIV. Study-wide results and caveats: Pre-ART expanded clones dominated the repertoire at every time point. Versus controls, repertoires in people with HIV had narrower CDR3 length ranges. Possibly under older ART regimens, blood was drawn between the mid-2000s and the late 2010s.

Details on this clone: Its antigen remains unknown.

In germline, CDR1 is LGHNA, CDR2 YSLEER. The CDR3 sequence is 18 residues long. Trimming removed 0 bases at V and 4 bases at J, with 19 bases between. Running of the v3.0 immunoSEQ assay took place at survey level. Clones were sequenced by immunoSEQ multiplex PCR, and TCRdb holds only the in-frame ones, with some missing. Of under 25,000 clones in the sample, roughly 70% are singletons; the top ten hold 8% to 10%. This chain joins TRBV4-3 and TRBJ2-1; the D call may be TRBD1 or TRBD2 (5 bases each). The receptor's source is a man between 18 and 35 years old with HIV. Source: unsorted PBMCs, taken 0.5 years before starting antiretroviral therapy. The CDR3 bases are TGCGCCAGCAGCCAAGATCGGGGCTGGGTAGGTTCTTACAATGAGCAGTTCTTC. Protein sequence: CASSQDRGWVGSYNEQFF.